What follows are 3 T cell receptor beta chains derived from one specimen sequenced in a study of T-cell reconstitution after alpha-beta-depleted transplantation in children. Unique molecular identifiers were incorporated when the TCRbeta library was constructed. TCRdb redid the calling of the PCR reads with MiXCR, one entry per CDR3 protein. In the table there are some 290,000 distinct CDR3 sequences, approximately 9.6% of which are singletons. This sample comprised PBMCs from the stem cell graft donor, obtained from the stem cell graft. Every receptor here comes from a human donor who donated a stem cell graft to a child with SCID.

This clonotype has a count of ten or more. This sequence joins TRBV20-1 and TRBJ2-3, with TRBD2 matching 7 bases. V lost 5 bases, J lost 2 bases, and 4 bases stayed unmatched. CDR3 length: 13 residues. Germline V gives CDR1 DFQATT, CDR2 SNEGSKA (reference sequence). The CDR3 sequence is CSAHGGITDTQYF. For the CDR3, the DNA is TGCAGTGCTCACGGGGGGATCACAGATACGCAGTATTTT.

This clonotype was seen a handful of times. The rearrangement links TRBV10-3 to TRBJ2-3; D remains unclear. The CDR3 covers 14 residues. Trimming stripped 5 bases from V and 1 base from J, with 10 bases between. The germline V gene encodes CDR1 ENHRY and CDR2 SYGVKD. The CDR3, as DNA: TGTGCCATCAGTAATAGGGCGGGCACAGATACGCAGTATTTT. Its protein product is CAISNRAGTDTQYF.

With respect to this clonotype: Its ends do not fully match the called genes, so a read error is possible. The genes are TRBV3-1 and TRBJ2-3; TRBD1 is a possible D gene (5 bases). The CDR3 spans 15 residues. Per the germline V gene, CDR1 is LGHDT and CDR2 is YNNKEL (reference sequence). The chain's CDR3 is CATSQVVTWTHTQYF. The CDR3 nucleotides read TGTGCCACCAGCCAAGTGGTGACTTGGACACATACGCAGTATTTT.